This T cell receptor beta chain was retrieved from a study of T cells in tumors after PD-1 blockade (dated by TCRdb to the late 2010s). Regarding the research as a whole: Exclusion criteria were prior checkpoint blockade, use of systemic immunosuppressants, or recent radiotherapy or other anti-cancer therapy within 4 weeks. A subset of patients also received ongoing daily vismodegib 150 mg during anti-PD-1 treatment. RECIST version 1.1 was used to assess clinical response. To compare clonotypes in blood and tumor, bulk TCR sequencing was done on about 9 peripheral blood samples taken from four or five patients. Pembrolizumab 200 mg every 3 weeks or cemiplimab 350 mg every 2 weeks was administered to patients. Paired single-cell RNA and TCR sequencing was done in the study on site-matched tumors from patients with BCC or SCC, both before and after anti-PD-1 therapy. On average, peripheral blood samples had roughly 120,000 TCR templates (range about 21,000-290,000) and fewer than 45,000 unique clonotypes.

The time point label for this specimen denotes: after anti-PD-1 therapy. Genomic DNA extracted from tumor biopsies or peripheral blood was used for bulk TCRbeta sequencing, with input ranging from roughly 616 ng to 6,004 ng. All patients had histologically proven advanced or metastatic basal or squamous cell carcinoma and were poor candidates for surgical resection. The basal cell carcinoma cohort comprised about a dozen patients, of whom 8 had bulk tumor TCR sequencing. Taken from the germline V gene, the CDR1 and CDR2 loops are MDHEN and SYDVKM. Trimming takes 6 bases from V and 4 bases from J, and the germline ends sit 12 bases apart. From the cysteine through the phenylalanine, the CDR3 covers 13 amino acids. Here the CDR3 DNA is all that survives: 39 bases in frame from base 1. About this clone: Its antigen is unknown. No clone much larger than this one lies a single base away; base qualities are absent.

General study outcomes and caveats: Around 38% of the TCR clonotypes from tumors also showed up in blood, and some novel exhausted tumor clones were present in pre-treatment blood, which suggests peripheral recruitment. Where the novel T cell clones came from was not determined, and possible sources could include lymphoid organs or rare unexpanded clones inside the tumor or in the tumor periphery.

Deep TCRbeta sequencing was performed with the immunoSEQ platform. The published analysis was carried out like this. Only productive rearrangements were exported from the immunoSEQ Analyzer for further analysis. T cell phenotypes were assigned to bulk TCRbeta clonotypes by matching to single-cell RNA+TCR-seq clones sharing the same TCRbeta sequence. Tumor enrichment of a clone was calculated by dividing the clone's tumor frequency by the clone's PBMC frequency, both taken from bulk TCR sequencing. TCRs were grouped by GLIPH into specificity groups, defined as clusters of distinct TCRs likely recognizing common antigens via shared CDR3 motifs. In TCRdb, the immuneACCESS table is reduced to in-frame sequences with V and J assigned. These tables do not hold every clone; where another copy was compared, an unresolved V gene accounts for under half, and the others remain unexplained. V and J calls and clone size are copied from that table; D and trimming were computed from the DNA. A total of tens of thousands of clones appear in this sample, about 74% of them only once. The ten largest account for about 4.5% of the sample.

The TCR originated in a human donor with basal cell carcinoma. This chain joins TRBV28 to TRBJ1-2; the D gene lacks a confident call. Sample: PBMCs, taken after anti-PD-1 treatment. The DNA sequence follows: TGTGCCAGCAGGAGCAGAAACTTCTATGGCTACACCTTC. It translates to CASRSRNFYGYTF.